This TCR beta chain was sequenced in a study of blood T cells in healthy people across ages. Healthy individuals of Caucasian origin from Russia, aged roughly 6 to 100, served as donors. A word on this clonotype: Its antigen is unknown.

Regarding the study as a whole: It was found that TCR beta diversity correlated strongly with the percentage of naive T cells.

Combining a sample-barcoded 5' primer with a J-beta primer mix, a second PCR ran for 7 to 11 cycles. Each CDR3 protein gets one entry after TCRdb re-called the 5' RACE reads with MiXCR. Of some 1 million distinct CDR3 sequences listed, over 35% were seen once; the top ten hold over 15%. Material for sequencing was blood. This TCR was sampled from a woman in her sixties in good health.

The CDR3: CASSRGLAGPTTSSTDTQYF. The CDR3 nucleotides read TGTGCCAGCAGCAGAGGACTAGCGGGTCCGACTACCTCTAGCACAGATACGCAGTATTTT. The chain is built from TRBV21-1 and TRBJ2-3; the DNA was not used to check the table's D call, TRBD2. TRBV21-1 is given as a pseudogene. The CDR3 spans 20 residues.